One sample yielded the 30 T cell receptor beta chains listed below, sequenced in a study of technical replicates of blood from several donors. Profiled with immunoSEQ multiplex PCR; TCRdb holds only in-frame clones, not every one. The sample has 65,000 to 80,000 clones, approximately 98% seen once. Input material: T cells isolated from PBMCs. The receptors were sampled from a human donor in good health.

This rearrangement joins TRBV7-7 to TRBJ2-7; D is possibly TRBD2 (5 bases). Per germline, CDR1 SSHAT and CDR2 FNYEAQ (reference sequence). This CDR3 comprises 13 residues. The V gene lost 4 bases and the J gene lost 3 bases, with 10 bases spanning the gap. The CDR3 nucleotides read TGTGCCAGCAGCTGGACTCGGGACTACGAGCAGTACTTC. This gives the protein CASSWTRDYEQYF.

This clone was detected once. The chain uses TRBV7-2 and TRBJ2-1; 11 bases are shared with TRBD2. Germline V gene sequence: CDR1 SGHTA, CDR2 FQGNSA. The CDR3 covers 16 residues. Trimming cost V 5 bases and J 3 bases; bases outside gene matches: 6. Here the CDR3 DNA reads TGTGCCAGCAGCCAGGGACTAGCGGAAGGCTACAATGAGCAGTTCTTC. Translation gives CASSQGLAEGYNEQFF.

This sequence joins TRBV9 and TRBJ1-4; TRBD1 aligns across 8 bases. Looked up from germline, CDR1 is SGDLS and CDR2 is YYNGEE. This CDR3 comprises 16 residues. Trimming removed 2 bases from V and 0 bases from J; junction bases left unmatched: 3. The CDR3 DNA follows: TGTGCCAGCAGCGTGACAGGGGATCCAACTAATGAAAAACTGTTTTTT. Its protein product is CASSVTGDPTNEKLFF.

The genes are TRBV9 and TRBJ2-3; D ambiguous. This CDR3 comprises 15 residues. V lost 0 bases, J lost 2 bases, and 10 bases lay in between. The germline gives CDR1 SGDLS, CDR2 YYNGEE. The DNA for the CDR3 is TGTGCCAGCAGCGTAGGCGGATATAACACAGATACGCAGTATTTT. Protein product: CASSVGGYNTDTQYF.

This rearrangement joins TRBV4-3 to TRBJ2-1, with 11 bases lining up with TRBD2. This CDR3 is built from 17 residues. V shed 4 bases, J shed 0 bases, and the junction held 5 bases outside the gene matches. CDR1 and CDR2 (germline): LGHNA, YSLEER. CDR3 nucleotide sequence: TGCGCCAGCAGCCTCCGACTAGCGGGGAGCTCCTACAATGAGCAGTTCTTC. As protein: CASSLRLAGSSYNEQFF.

The rearrangement joins TRBV27 to TRBJ1-1, with D perhaps TRBD1 (5 bases). Germline V gene lookup returns CDR1 MNHEY and CDR2 SMNVEV (reference sequence). CDR3 length: 14 amino acids. V shed 6 bases and J shed 6 bases, with 17 bases lying between them. CDR3 sequence reads: CASRFLGGIAEAFF. The CDR3 DNA reads as TGTGCCAGCAGATTTTTGGGGGGTATCGCTGAAGCTTTCTTT.

The V and J genes are TRBV9 and TRBJ2-5, with 14 bases matching TRBD2. The J segment lost 3 bases and the V segment lost 4 bases, leaving 11 bases of the junction unmatched. The CDR3 has 18 amino acids. Germline values: CDR1 SGDLS, CDR2 YYNGEE. The CDR3 DNA reads as TGTGCCAGCAGCCCGCGACTAGCGGGAGGGCCCCGAAAAGAGACCCAGTACTTC. This encodes CASSPRLAGGPRKETQYF.

This clone is a singleton in its sample. The chain couples TRBV7-9 to TRBJ2-3; 9 bases align to TRBD2. Germline V lookup: CDR1 SEHNR, CDR2 FQNEAQ (reference sequence). This CDR3 has 17 residues. Losses at the gene ends were 2 bases for V and 2 bases for J; bases not matched to a gene: 8. The CDR3 DNA reads as TGTGCCAGCAGCTTAAGTGTGGCGGGAGGGTCCACAGATACGCAGTATTTT. The encoded protein is CASSLSVAGGSTDTQYF.

The CDR3, as DNA: TGTGCCAGCAGCTTGCCCCGGGGACAGGCCTCTGGGGCCAACGTCCTGACTTTC. Translation: CASSLPRGQASGANVLTF. This chain joins TRBV7-6 and TRBJ2-6; 8 positions match TRBD1. After removal of 3 bases from V and 0 bases from J, the junction contained 7 bases not matched to a gene. Germline V gene data show CDR1 as SGHVS and CDR2 as FNYEAQ. This CDR3 is 18 amino acids long.

V gene TRBV19 combines with J gene TRBJ2-5, with D unclear. The germline CDR1 and CDR2 sequences are LNHDA and SQIVND (reference sequence). Trimming removed 6 bases at V and 1 base at J, with 3 bases between. The CDR3 spans 11 residues. The CDR3 here is CASSSQETQYF. CDR3 nucleotide sequence: TGTGCCAGTAGCTCCCAAGAGACCCAGTACTTC.

The chain joins TRBV7-2 to TRBJ2-7, with a tentative D call TRBD1 (6 bases). V shed 1 base and J shed 3 bases, with 10 bases lying between them. Germline V gives CDR1 SGHTA, CDR2 FQGNSA. The CDR3 consists of 14 residues. The CDR3 DNA sequence: TGTGCCAGCAGCTTAGACAGGGCGATCTACGAGCAGTACTTC. This gives the protein CASSLDRAIYEQYF.

V usage is TRBV30 and J usage is TRBJ1-1; D remains ambiguous. CDR1 GTSNPN and CDR2 SVGIG come from the germline V gene (reference sequence). This CDR3 is 12 amino acids long. Trimming cost V 4 bases and J 4 bases, with 10 bases left between them. CDR3 amino acids: CAWTPVFTEAFF. The CDR3 DNA sequence: TGTGCCTGGACCCCGGTATTCACTGAAGCTTTCTTT.

The V gene is TRBV30, the J gene TRBJ2-1, with D perhaps TRBD2 (6 bases). V lost 0 bases and J lost 8, with 14 bases in between. Germline CDR1 and CDR2: GTSNPN and SVGIG (reference sequence). CDR3 length: 14 residues. CDR3 protein: CAWSVDGEVDEQFF. CDR3 bases: TGTGCCTGGAGTGTTGATGGGGAGGTCGATGAGCAGTTCTTC.

This clone was picked up one time. The rearrangement uses TRBV30 and TRBJ2-7; maybe TRBD2 (5 bases). Between the trimmed V and J ends, which lost 4 bases and 0 bases, there was a span of 13 bases. The CDR3 is made up of 14 amino acids. Germline V CDR1 and CDR2: GTSNPN, SVGIG (reference sequence). The CDR3, as DNA: TGTGCCTGGACCCCGGACTTTAGCTCCTACGAGCAGTACTTC. Translated, it gives CAWTPDFSSYEQYF.

This chain's CDR3 is CSVAGGLNNEQFF. The CDR3 bases are TGCAGCGTTGCAGGCGGACTCAACAATGAGCAGTTCTTC. The chain links TRBV29-1 to TRBJ2-1; possibly TRBD2 for D (5 bases). CDR3 size: 13 residues. Germline V lookup: CDR1 SQVTM, CDR2 ANQGSEA. The V gene lost 4 bases and the J gene lost 5 bases, with 12 bases spanning the gap.

This sequence joins TRBV30 and TRBJ1-1; possible D gene TRBD1, 6 bases. Germline lookup yields CDR1 GTSNPN and CDR2 SVGIG (reference sequence). The CDR3 has 14 residues. V shed 4 bases and J shed 2 bases, with 14 bases lying between them. CDR3 bases: TGTGCCTGGAACCCCGGGGGGCCCAACACTGAAGCTTTCTTT. Its translation is CAWNPGGPNTEAFF.

This chain connects TRBV9 to TRBJ2-7, with 8 bases identical to TRBD2. V trimming: 3 bases; J trimming: 5 bases; junction bases outside the gene matches: 7. Germline V gene lookup returns CDR1 SGDLS and CDR2 YYNGEE. This CDR3 region has 14 residues. Here the CDR3 reads CASSDGRAGDEQYF. CDR3 bases: TGTGCCAGCAGCGACGGGAGGGCCGGGGACGAGCAGTACTTC.

The J gene is TRBJ1-5, the V gene TRBV7-2; D is possibly TRBD1 (6 bases). Germline CDR1 reads SGHTA; CDR2 reads FQGNSA. CDR3 length equals 16 residues. Trimming shortened V by 7 bases and J by 3 bases, and 19 bases separated the two germline ends. Here the CDR3 DNA reads TGTGCCAGCAACAATTACCCGGGGGGGGCCAATCAGCCCCAGCATTTT. It translates to CASNNYPGGANQPQHF.

This chain links TRBV11-2 with TRBJ2-6, with D maybe TRBD1 (6 bases). V lost 2 bases and J 0 bases, leaving 14 bases between the germline ends. Germline-derived CDR1 and CDR2 are SGHAT and FQNNGV. The CDR3 is 18 residues long. In DNA, the CDR3 is TGTGCCAGCAGCTTACTTCGGGGACAAGGCTCTGGGGCCAACGTCCTGACTTTC. Its protein product is CASSLLRGQGSGANVLTF.

The V call is TRBV28, the J call TRBJ2-1, with a weak D call TRBD1 (6 bases). Per the germline V gene, CDR1 is MDHEN and CDR2 is SYDVKM. This CDR3 has 15 residues. Trimming pared 8 bases from V and 3 bases from J, leaving 17 bases between. DNA of the CDR3: TGTGCCAGCCTTGTCTCGGGACACCACTACAATGAGCAGTTCTTC. Its protein is CASLVSGHHYNEQFF.

CDR3 region: CASSSILAGAGEQYF. CDR3 bases: TGTGCCAGCAGCTCCATACTAGCGGGAGCGGGCGAGCAGTACTTC. The genes are TRBV7-2 and TRBJ2-7; 11 bases match TRBD2. The CDR3 sequence is 15 residues long. Germline V gene lookup returns CDR1 SGHTA and CDR2 FQGNSA. The junction had 8 bases not matched to a gene; V was cut back by 4 bases and J by 6 bases. The full variable domain, with the rest looked up from reference TRBV7-2 and TRBJ2-7, is GAGVSQSPSNKVTEKGKDVELRCDPISGHTALYWYRQSLGQGLEFLIYFQGNSAPDKSGLPSDRFSAERTGGSVSTLTIQRTQQEDSAVYLCASSSILAGAGEQYFGPGTRLTVT.

The CDR3 is CASSLELAGQETQYF. CDR3 DNA: TGCGCCAGCAGCTTGGAACTAGCGGGCCAAGAGACCCAGTACTTC. The rearrangement uses TRBV5-1 and TRBJ2-5; 9 nucleotides align to TRBD2. The CDR3 is 15 residues long. V was pared by 0 bases and J by 1 base, with 1 base of the junction left unmatched. Germline assignment: CDR1 SGHRS and CDR2 YFSETQ.

The chain links TRBV7-2 to TRBJ2-2; D is unclear. The germline V gene encodes CDR1 SGHTA and CDR2 FQGNSA. Deletions cut 0 bases from V and 5 bases from J, with 7 bases between. This CDR3 contains 14 residues. The CDR3 region has the DNA TGTGCCAGCAGCTTAGCGATTGCGACCGGGGAGCTGTTTTTT. Translation: CASSLAIATGELFF.

The rearrangement joins TRBV7-9 to TRBJ2-7, with 9 bases fitting TRBD2. Germline loops: CDR1 SEHNR, CDR2 FQNEAQ (reference sequence). V lost 0 bases to trimming and J lost 5 bases; unmatched junction nucleotides: 5. This CDR3 spans 15 amino acids. The CDR3 nucleotides are TGTGCCAGCAGCTTAGCAGGCGGGAGGGTCCACGAGCAGTACTTC. It yields the protein CASSLAGGRVHEQYF.

The chain employs TRBV5-4 and TRBJ2-3, with a tentative D call TRBD1 (5 bases). The CDR3 covers 14 residues. Trimming took off 5 bases at V and 4 bases at J, with 14 bases between the two ends. Germline V gene data show CDR1 as SGHNT and CDR2 as YYREEE (reference sequence). The CDR3, as DNA: TGTGCCAGCAGATTACAGGTCCCCCCAGATACGCAGTATTTT. It specifies CASRLQVPPDTQYF. Combining the CDR3 with reference TRBV5-4 and TRBJ2-3 gives the whole variable domain ETGVTQSPTHLIKTRGQQVTLRCSSQSGHNTVSWYQQALGQGPQFIFQYYREEENGRGNFPPRFSGLQFPNYSSELNVNALELDDSALYLCASRLQVPPDTQYFGPGTRLTVL.

The chain employs TRBV9 and TRBJ1-1, with D unresolved. There are 13 residues in the CDR3. V shed 4 bases and J shed 6 bases, with 13 bases lying between them. Germline-derived CDR1 and CDR2 are SGDLS and YYNGEE. CDR3: CASSQVGRAEAFF. For the CDR3, the DNA is TGTGCCAGCAGCCAGGTGGGGAGGGCTGAAGCTTTCTTT.

This chain joins TRBV18 and TRBJ1-1; D uncertain. The V end was cut by 2 bases, the J end by 1 base, with 8 bases between. The germline CDR1 and CDR2 sequences are KGHSH and LQKENI. The CDR3 runs to 14 residues. Here the CDR3 reads CASSPSGENTEAFF. CDR3 DNA sequence: TGTGCCAGCTCACCATCCGGGGAGAACACTGAAGCTTTCTTT. Full variable domain (missing parts from reference TRBV18 and TRBJ1-1): NAGVMQNPRHLVRRRGQEARLRCSPMKGHSHVYWYRQLPEEGLKFMVYLQKENIIDESGMPKERFSAEFPKEGPSILRIQQVVRGDSAAYFCASSPSGENTEAFFGQGTRLTVV.

The V gene is TRBV6-4, the J gene TRBJ1-2; the match to TRBD1 covers 7 bases. Germline V gene sequence: CDR1 MRHNA, CDR2 SNTAGT. This CDR3 comprises 17 residues. V was pared by 5 bases and J by 0 bases, with 12 bases of the junction left unmatched. CDR3 sequence: CASSNYAGGISNYGYTF. DNA for the CDR3: TGTGCCAGCAGTAATTACGCAGGGGGGATTTCTAACTATGGCTACACCTTC.

The J gene is TRBJ2-6, the V gene TRBV30; tentative D call: TRBD1 (5 bases). The CDR3 sequence is 16 residues long. In germline, CDR1 is GTSNPN, CDR2 SVGIG (reference sequence). Trimming stripped 0 bases from V and 4 bases from J, with 13 bases between. CDR3 bases: TGTGCCTGGAGTGTTAGACAGTATGGCGGGGCCAACGTCCTGACTTTC. Amino acid sequence: CAWSVRQYGGANVLTF.

This chain connects TRBV28 to TRBJ2-3, with a weak D call TRBD1 (6 bases). This CDR3 region has 14 residues. Trimming removed 6 bases from V and 9 bases from J, with 19 bases in between. CDR1 is MDHEN and CDR2 is SYDVKM in the germline V gene. The CDR3 loop reads CASSRDPTGWTQYF. CDR3 DNA: TGTGCCAGCAGCCGGGACCCCACAGGGTGGACGCAGTATTTT.